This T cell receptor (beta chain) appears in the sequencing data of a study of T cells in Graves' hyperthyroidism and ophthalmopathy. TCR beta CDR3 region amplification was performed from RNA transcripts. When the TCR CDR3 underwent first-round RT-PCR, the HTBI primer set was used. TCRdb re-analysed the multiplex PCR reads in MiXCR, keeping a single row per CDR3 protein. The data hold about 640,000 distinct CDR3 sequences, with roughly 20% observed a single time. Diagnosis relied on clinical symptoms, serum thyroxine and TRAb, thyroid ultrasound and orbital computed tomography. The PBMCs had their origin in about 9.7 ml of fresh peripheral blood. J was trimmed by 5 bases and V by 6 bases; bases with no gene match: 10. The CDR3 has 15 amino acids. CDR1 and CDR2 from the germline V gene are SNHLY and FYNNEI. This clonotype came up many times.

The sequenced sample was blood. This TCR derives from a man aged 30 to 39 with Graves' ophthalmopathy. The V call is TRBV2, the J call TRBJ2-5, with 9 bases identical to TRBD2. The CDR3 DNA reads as TGTGCCAGCAGGCCTTTGGCGGGGGGGGTGGAGACCCAGTACTTC. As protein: CASRPLAGGVETQYF.